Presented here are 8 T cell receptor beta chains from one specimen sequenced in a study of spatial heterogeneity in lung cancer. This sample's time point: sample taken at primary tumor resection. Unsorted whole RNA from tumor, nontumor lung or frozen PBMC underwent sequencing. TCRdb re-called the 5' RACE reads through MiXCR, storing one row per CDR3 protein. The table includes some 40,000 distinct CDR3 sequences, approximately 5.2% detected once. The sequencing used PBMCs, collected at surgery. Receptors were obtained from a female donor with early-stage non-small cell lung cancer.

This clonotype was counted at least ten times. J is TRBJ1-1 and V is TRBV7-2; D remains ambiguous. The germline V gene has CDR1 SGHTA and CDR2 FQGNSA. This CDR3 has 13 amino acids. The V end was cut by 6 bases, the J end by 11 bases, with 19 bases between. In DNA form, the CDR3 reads TGTGCCAGCAGTTCCTCCTCATTTCAGAGGGCTTTCTTT. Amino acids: CASSSSSFQRAFF. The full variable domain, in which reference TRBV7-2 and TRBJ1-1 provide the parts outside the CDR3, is GAGVSQSPSNKVTEKGKDVELRCDPISGHTALYWYRQSLGQGLEFLIYFQGNSAPDKSGLPSDRFSAERTGGSVSTLTIQRTQQEDSAVYLCASSSSSFQRAFFGQGTRLTVV.

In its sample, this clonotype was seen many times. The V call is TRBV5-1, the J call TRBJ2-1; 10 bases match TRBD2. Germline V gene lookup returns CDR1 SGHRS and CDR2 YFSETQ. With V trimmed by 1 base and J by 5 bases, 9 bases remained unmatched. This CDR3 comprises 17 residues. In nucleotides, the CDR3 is TGCGCCAGCAGCTTGCGGGCTAGCGGGGGCAGCAACAATGAGCAGTTCTTC. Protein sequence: CASSLRASGGSNNEQFF.

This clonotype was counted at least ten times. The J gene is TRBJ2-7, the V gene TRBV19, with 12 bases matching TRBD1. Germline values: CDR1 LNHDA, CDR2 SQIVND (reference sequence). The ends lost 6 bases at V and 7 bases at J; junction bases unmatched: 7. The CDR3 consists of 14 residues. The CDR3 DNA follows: TGTGCCAGTAGACCGGGACAGGGGGCTTGGGAGCAGTACTTC. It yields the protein CASRPGQGAWEQYF.

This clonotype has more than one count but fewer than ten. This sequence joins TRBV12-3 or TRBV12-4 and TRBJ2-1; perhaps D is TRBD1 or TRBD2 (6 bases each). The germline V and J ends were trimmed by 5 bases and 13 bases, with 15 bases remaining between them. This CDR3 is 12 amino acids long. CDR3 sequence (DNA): TGTGCCAGCAGTAGCGAGGGGGGCTCCCAGTTCTTC. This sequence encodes CASSSEGGSQFF.

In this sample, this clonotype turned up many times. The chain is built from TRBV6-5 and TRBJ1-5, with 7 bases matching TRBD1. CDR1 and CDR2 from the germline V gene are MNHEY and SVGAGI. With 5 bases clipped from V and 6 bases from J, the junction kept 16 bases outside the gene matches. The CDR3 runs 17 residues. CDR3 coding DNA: TGTGCCAGCAGTCCCAGACCCCCGAGACAGGGAAGTCAGCCCCAGCATTTT. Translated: CASSPRPPRQGSQPQHF.

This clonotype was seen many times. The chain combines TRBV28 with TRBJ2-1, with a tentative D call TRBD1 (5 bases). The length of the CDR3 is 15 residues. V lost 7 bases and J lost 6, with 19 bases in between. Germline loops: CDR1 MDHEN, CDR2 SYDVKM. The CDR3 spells CASKLSKGRVNEQFF. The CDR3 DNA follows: TGTGCCAGCAAACTCTCTAAGGGGCGCGTCAATGAGCAGTTCTTC.

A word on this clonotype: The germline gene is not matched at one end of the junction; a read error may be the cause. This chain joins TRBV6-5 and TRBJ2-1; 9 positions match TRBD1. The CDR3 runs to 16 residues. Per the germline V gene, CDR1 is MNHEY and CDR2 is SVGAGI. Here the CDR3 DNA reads TGTGCCAGCAGTGACCTGGGACAGGGCTCCTACAATGAGCAGATCTTC. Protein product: CASSDLGQGSYNEQIF.

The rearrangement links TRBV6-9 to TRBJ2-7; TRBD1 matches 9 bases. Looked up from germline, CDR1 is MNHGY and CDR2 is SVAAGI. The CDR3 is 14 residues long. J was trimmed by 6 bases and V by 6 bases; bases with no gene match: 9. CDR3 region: CASRTGQGWCEQYF. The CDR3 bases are TGTGCCAGCAGGACCGGACAGGGGTGGTGCGAGCAGTACTTC.